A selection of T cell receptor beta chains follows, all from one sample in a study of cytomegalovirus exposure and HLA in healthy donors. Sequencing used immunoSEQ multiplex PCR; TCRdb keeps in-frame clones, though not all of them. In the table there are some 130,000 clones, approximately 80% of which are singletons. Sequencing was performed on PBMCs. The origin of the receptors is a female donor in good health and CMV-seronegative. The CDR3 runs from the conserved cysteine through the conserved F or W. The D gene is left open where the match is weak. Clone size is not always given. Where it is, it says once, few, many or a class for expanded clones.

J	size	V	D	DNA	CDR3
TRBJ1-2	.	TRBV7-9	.	TGTGCCAGCAGCTTCTCGGGGGGGGAAGGCTATGGCTACACCTTC	CASSFSGGEGYGYTF
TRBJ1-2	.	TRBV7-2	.	TGTGCCAGCAGCTTAGTGGGGGGGGAATACTATGGCTACACCTTC	CASSLVGGEYYGYTF
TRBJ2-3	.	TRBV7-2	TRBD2	TGTGCCAGCAGCCCCAGACTAGCGGGACAGGTCACAGATACGCAGTATTTT	CASSPRLAGQVTDTQYF
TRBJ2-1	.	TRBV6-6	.	TGTGCCAGCAGTTACGGGAGCTCCTACAATGAGCAGTTCTTC	CASSYGSSYNEQFF
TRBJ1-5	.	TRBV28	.	TGTGCCAGCAGGCGTCAGCCCCAGCATTTT	CASRRQPQHF
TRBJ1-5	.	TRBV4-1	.	TGCGCCAGCAGCCCCAGGGAGGGCTTGGCCAATCAGCCCCAGCATTTT	CASSPREGLANQPQHF
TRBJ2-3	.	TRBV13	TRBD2	TGTGCCAGCAGCTCAGCGGGAGTAACAGATACGCAGTATTTT	CASSSAGVTDTQYF
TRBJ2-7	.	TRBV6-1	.	TGTGCCAGCAGCAAAACGCAGTTGTACGAGCAGTACTTC	CASSKTQLYEQYF
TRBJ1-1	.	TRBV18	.	TGTGCCAGCTCACCACCGACGGGGAGGGACACTGAAGCTTTCTTT	CASSPPTGRDTEAFF
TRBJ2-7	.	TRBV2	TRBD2	TGTGCCAGCACCCGGGAGGGATTGGAGCAGTACTTC	CASTREGLEQYF
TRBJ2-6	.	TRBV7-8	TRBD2	TGTGCCAGCAGCTTAGGGCCTAGCGGGGGCTCTGGGGCCAACGTCCTGACTTTC	CASSLGPSGGSGANVLTF
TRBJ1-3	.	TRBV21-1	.	TGTGCCAGCAGCGACGAATTAACCCTGGACAGGTGCGACTCTGGAAACACCATATATTTT	CASSDELTLDRCDSGNTIYF
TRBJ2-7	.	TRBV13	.	TGTGCCAGCAGCCCAGAGGGTACCTACGAGCAGTACTTC	CASSPEGTYEQYF
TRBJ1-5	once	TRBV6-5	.	TGTGCCAGCAGTTACTACCAGGGGCAGCCCCAGCATTTT	CASSYYQGQPQHF
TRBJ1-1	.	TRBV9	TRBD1	TGTGCCAGCAGCCCAGGGGGACAGCGTGAAGCTTTCTTT	CASSPGGQREAFF
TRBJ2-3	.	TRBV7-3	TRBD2	TGTGCCACGGCGGGGGGGAGTGGGACAGATACGCAGTATTTT	CATAGGSGTDTQYF
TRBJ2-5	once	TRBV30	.	TGTGCCTGGAGTCGTAGGGGGGGGGAGACCCAGTACTTC	CAWSRRGGETQYF
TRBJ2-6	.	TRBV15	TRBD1	TGTGCCACCACCACCTCAATTCGGACAGGGAGGGCCAACGTCCTGACTTTC	CATTTSIRTGRANVLTF
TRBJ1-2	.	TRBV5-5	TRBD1	TGTGCCAGCAGCTTGTGGGCAGGGGGAGGCTATGGCTACACCTTC	CASSLWAGGGYGYTF
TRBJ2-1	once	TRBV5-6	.	TGTGCCAGCAGCCCAATGAGGAATGAGCAGTTCTTC	CASSPMRNEQFF
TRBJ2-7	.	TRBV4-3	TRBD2	TGCGCCAGCAGCCAAGTGCTAGCGGAGGCCTACGAGCAGTACTTC	CASSQVLAEAYEQYF
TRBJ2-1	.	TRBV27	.	TGTGCCAGCAGTTTATACCCCCAGTCTGAGCAGTTCTTC	CASSLYPQSEQFF
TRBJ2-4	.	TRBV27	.	TGTGCCAGCAGTCCGCGACTAGTCGGTGACATTCAGTACTTC	CASSPRLVGDIQYF
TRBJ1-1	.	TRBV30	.	TGTGCCTGGGCGGGACGGATGAACACTGAAGCTTTCTTT	CAWAGRMNTEAFF
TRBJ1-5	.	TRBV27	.	TGTGCCAGCAGCACTAAACTCCTCCCAGATACGCAGCATTTT	CASSTKLLPDTQHF
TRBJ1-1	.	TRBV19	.	TGTGCCAGTAGTATAACAGAGAACACTGAAGCTTTCTTT	CASSITENTEAFF
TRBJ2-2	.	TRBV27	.	TGTGCCAGCAGTTTTTCAATGGCGGAGAATCCCGGGGAGCTGTTTTTT	CASSFSMAENPGELFF
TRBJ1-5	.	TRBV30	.	TGTGCCTGGAGTTCAGTGAGCGGTCAGCCCCAGCATTTT	CAWSSVSGQPQHF
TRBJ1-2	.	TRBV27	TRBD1	TGTGCCAGCAGTTCCCTCGTCGACAGGGAAGATGGCTACACCTTC	CASSSLVDREDGYTF
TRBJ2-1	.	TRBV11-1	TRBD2	TGTGCCAGCAGCTTAAGACTAGCGGGAGGAAGTGAGCAGTTCTTC	CASSLRLAGGSEQFF
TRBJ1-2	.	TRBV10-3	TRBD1	TGTGCCATCAGCGGGACAGGCCTAAGCTACACCTTC	CAISGTGLSYTF
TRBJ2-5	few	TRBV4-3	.	TGCGCCAGCAGCCAAGATCGACTGGCAGAGACCCAGTACTTC	CASSQDRLAETQYF
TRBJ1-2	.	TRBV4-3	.	TGCGCCAGCAGCCAAGATCAGGGAGGGACCGACTATGGCTACACCTTC	CASSQDQGGTDYGYTF
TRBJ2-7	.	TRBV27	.	TGTGCCAGCAGTTTAAGCCCGACAGCCTACGAGCAGTACTTC	CASSLSPTAYEQYF
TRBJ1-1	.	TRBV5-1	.	TGCGCCAGCAGCCTCCTGACAGTGAACACTGAAGCTTTCTTT	CASSLLTVNTEAFF
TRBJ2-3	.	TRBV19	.	TGTGCCAGTAGTTCGTTAGCGAGAGTGGGAGATACGCAGTATTTT	CASSSLARVGDTQYF
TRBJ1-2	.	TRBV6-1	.	TGTGCCAGCAGTGCATCGAGCGGGACGGCGAACTATGGCTACACCTTC	CASSASSGTANYGYTF
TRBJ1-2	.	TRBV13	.	TGTGCCAGCAGCGGACAGCATCAGGATAACTATGGCTACACCTTC	CASSGQHQDNYGYTF
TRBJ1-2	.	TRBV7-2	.	TGTGCCAGCAGCACTGGAGCTTATGGCTACACCTTC	CASSTGAYGYTF
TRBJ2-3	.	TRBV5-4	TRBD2	TGTGCCAGCAGCTTGGGGACTAGCGGGTCGGGGGCAGATACGCAGTATTTT	CASSLGTSGSGADTQYF
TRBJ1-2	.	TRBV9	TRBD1	TGTGCCAGCAGCGATGCCGGGACAGGGATTGGCTACACCTTC	CASSDAGTGIGYTF
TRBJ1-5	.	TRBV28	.	TGTGCCAGCTGGGACATCTCCAATCAGCCCCAGCATTTT	CASWDISNQPQHF
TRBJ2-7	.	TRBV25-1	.	TGTGCCAGCAGTGTCATAGGGGCGATGTCCTACGAGCAGTACTTC	CASSVIGAMSYEQYF
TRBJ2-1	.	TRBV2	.	TGTGCCAGCAGTGAGCTAGCCTCAGGTGAGCAGTTCTTC	CASSELASGEQFF
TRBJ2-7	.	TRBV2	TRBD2	TGTGCCAGCAGTGCTCGGGGGTGGACTAGCGGATCCAACGAGCAGTACTTC	CASSARGWTSGSNEQYF
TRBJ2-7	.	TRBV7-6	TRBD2	TGTGCCAGCAGCTTAGGGGGACTAGCTCGAGACGAGCAGTACTTC	CASSLGGLARDEQYF
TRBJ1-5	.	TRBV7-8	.	TGTGCCAGCAGCCTATCGGGGGAGGTGCCCCAGCATTTT	CASSLSGEVPQHF
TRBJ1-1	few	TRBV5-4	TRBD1	TGTGCCAGCAGTTATGGACAGGAGAACACTGAAGCTTTCTTT	CASSYGQENTEAFF
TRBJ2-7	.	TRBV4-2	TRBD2	TGTGCCAGCAGCCCATTACTAGCGGGAGCGCCGAAAAGCTCCTACGAGCAGTACTTC	CASSPLLAGAPKSSYEQYF
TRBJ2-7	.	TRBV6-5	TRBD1	TGTGCCAGCAGTCAGGGACAGGACACCTACGAGCAGTACTTC	CASSQGQDTYEQYF
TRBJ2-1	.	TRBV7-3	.	TGTGCCAGCAGCACCGGACTGCTCAATGAGCAGTTCTTC	CASSTGLLNEQFF
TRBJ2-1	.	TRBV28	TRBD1	TGTGCCAGCACACAATCCCGGGACAGGGTTTATGAGCAGTTCTTC	CASTQSRDRVYEQFF
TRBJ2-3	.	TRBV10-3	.	TGTGCCATCAGTGGATCCCAGCTCAGGGAAGCAGATACGCAGTATTTT	CAISGSQLREADTQYF